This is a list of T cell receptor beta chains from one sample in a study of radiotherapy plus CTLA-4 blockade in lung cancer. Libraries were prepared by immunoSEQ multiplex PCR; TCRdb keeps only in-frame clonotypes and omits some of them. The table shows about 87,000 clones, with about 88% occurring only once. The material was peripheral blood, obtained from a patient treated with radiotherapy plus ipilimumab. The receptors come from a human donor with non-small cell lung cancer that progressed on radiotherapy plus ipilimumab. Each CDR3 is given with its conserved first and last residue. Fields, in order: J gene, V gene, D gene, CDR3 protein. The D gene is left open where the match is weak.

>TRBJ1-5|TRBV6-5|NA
CASSRVANQPQHF
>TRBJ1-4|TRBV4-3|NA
CASSHEGPQKGKKLFF
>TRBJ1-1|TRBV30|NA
CAWSVHQDTEAFF
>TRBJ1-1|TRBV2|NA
CASRVSAGGGTEAFF
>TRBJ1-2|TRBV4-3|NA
CASSQERGPWGYTF
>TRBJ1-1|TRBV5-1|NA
CASSPPRGNTEAFF
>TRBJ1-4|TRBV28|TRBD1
CASSSPTGSPNEKLFF
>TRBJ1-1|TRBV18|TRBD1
CASSPQGAQTEAFF
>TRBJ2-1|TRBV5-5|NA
CASSLEASAPYNEQFF
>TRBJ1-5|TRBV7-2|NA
CASSLIGGREPQHF
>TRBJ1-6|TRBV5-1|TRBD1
CASSWSGGQNSPLHF
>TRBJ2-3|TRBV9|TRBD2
CASSVASGGTDTQYF
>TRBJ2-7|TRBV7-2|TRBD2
CASSTFSGAAGEQYF
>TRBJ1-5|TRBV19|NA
CASSIGQVLFLAQHF
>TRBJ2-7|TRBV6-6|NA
CASMAEPYEQYF
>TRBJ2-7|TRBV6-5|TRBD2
CASSYSGSGGSDEQYF
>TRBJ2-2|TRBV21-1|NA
CASSKAAEIHTGELFF
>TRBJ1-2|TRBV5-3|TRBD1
CARSPLAGTGCGYTF
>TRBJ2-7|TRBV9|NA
CASSVGGGTYEQYF
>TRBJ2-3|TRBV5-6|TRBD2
CASSSSGGAGDTQYF
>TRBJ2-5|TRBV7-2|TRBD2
CASSLMASGVETQYF
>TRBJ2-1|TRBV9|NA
CASSAGSSYNEQFF
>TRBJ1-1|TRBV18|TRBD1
CASSRDRGHTEAFF
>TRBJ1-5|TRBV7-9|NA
CASSADISNQPQHF
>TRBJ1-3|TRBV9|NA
CASSVGGTGNTIYF
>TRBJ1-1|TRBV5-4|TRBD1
CASSPPDRRTNTEAFF
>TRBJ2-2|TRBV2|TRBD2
CASRAGTSGSHGELFF
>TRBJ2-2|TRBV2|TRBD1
CASRRGTGDTGELFF
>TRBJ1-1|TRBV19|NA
CASSMRNTEAFF
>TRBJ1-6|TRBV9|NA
CASSVVPGPYNSPLHF
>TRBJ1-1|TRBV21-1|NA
CASSKVTMGGPGEAFF
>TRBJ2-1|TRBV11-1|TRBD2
CASSLYTSGGYNEQFF
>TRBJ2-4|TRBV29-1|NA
CSVLGQGGYENIQYF
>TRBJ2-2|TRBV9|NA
CASSVSRGDGELFF
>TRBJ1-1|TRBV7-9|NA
CASSLQGGNTEAFF
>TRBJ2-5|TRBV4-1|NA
CASSTVAVETQYF
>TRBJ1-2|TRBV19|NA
CASSTGGSLGSYGYTF
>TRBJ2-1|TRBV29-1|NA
CSLIHRVNNEQFF
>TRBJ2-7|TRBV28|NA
CASSLRLYEQYF
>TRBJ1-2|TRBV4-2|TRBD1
CASSQDPRGIGGYTF
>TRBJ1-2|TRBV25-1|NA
CASSEGSFYGYTF
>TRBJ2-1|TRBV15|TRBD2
CATSRELGLAGNEQFF
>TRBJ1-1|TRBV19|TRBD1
CASRDRGRVEAFF
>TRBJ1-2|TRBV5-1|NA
CASSGSDSMANGYTF
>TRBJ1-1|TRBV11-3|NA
CASSFTGYTEAFF
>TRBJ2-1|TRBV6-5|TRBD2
CASSERGGRSEQFF
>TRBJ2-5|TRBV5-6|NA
CASRNSETQYF
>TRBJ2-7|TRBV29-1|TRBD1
CSAGTGLRTGYEQYF
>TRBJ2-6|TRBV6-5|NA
CASSRGGSGANVLTF
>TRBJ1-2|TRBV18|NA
CASSDIDSAYGYTF
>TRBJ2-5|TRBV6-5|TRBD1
CASSYRTGWRQETQYF
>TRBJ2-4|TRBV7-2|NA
CASSLSGVAKNIQYF
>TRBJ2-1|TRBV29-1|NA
CSVEAGVAAYNEQFF
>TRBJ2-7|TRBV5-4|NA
CASSLYLREQYF
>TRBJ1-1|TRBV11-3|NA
CASSLYEGSTEAFF
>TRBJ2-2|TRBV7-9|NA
CASSPKDGRANTGELFF
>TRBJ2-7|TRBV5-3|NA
CARSTLTGHSYEQYF
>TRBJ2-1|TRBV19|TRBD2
CASSIAGLAGAGGNEQFF